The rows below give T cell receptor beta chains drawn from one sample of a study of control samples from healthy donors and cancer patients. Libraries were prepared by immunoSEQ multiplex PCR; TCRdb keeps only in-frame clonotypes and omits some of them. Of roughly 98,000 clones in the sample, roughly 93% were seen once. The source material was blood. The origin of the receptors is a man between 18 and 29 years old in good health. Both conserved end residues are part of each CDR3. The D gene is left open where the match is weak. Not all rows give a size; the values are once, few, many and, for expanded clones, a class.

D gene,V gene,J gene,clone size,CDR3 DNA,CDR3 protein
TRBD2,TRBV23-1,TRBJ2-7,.,TGCGCCGGTGAGGCACTAGCGCTTAACGAGCAGTACTTC,CAGEALALNEQYF
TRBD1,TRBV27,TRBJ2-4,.,TGTGCCAGCAGCCATCGACAGGGGATTGGTGGAAACATTCAGTACTTC,CASSHRQGIGGNIQYF
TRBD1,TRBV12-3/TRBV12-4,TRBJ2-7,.,TGTGCCAGCAGTCCGGGACAGGGCTACGAGCAGTACTTC,CASSPGQGYEQYF
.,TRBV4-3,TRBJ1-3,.,TGCGCCAGCAGCCAATATTCCCTCCAGAGCTTCTCTGGAAACACCATATATTTT,CASSQYSLQSFSGNTIYF
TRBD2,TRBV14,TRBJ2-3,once,TGTGCCAGCAGCCAAGATATATATTCGCTCGCGGGGGGTTTGGATACGCAGTATTTT,CASSQDIYSLAGGLDTQYF
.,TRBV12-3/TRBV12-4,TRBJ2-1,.,TGTGCCAGCAGTTTAGCTTTTGAGCAGTTCTTC,CASSLAFEQFF
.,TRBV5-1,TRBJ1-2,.,TGCGCCAGCCGGGCGGGACAAGGTGGATGGTACACCTTC,CASRAGQGGWYTF
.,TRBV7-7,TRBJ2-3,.,TGTGCTAGCAGCTCCGCAGTGGCAGATACGCAGTATTTT,CASSSAVADTQYF
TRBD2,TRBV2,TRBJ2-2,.,TGTGCCAGGCCGGGACTATCTAACACCGGGGAGCTGTTTTTT,CARPGLSNTGELFF
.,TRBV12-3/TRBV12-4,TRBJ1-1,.,TGTGCCAGCAGTCCTTCCCATAGGACTGAAGCTTTCTTT,CASSPSHRTEAFF
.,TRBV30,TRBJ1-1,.,TGTGCCTGGAGTGTACCGGGGGCTACCCCCTTGAACACTGAAGCTTTCTTT,CAWSVPGATPLNTEAFF
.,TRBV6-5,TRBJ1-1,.,TGTGCCAGCAGTTACTCGATATCCGGGGCCCACACTGAAGCTTTCTTT,CASSYSISGAHTEAFF
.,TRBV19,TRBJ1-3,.,TGTGCCAGTAACCCAGACTGGCTGAGCTCTGGAAACACCATATATTTT,CASNPDWLSSGNTIYF
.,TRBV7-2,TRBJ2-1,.,TGTGCCAGCAGCTTCCGGGACAATTACAATGAGCAGTTCTTC,CASSFRDNYNEQFF
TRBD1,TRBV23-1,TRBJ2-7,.,TGCGCCAGCAGTGCAGGGACAGGGTTCTTACGGGAGCAGTACTTC,CASSAGTGFLREQYF
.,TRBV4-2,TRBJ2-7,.,TGTGCCAGCAGCCAAGATGTTCCGGGCTCCTACGAGCAGTACTTC,CASSQDVPGSYEQYF
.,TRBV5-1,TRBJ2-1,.,TGCGCCAGCGGGCGGGACGTGGTTGAGCAGTTCTTC,CASGRDVVEQFF
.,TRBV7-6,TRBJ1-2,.,TGTGCCAGCAGCTTAGCCGTATCTGGGGAGGGCTACACCTTC,CASSLAVSGEGYTF
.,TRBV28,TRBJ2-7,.,TGTGCCAGCAGTACAGGGTCTGGCGAGCAGTACTTC,CASSTGSGEQYF
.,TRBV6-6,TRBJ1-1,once,TGTGCCGTATCCTCGGGCACTGAAGCTTTCTTT,CAVSSGTEAFF
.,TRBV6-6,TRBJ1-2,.,TGTGCCAGCTTAGACTCCAACTATGGCTACACCTTC,CASLDSNYGYTF
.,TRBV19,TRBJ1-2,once,TGTGCCAGTAGTATAGTATCGATCGGGAACTATGGCTACACCTTC,CASSIVSIGNYGYTF
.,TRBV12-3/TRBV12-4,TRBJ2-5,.,TGTGCCAGCAGAACGGGAGCGCTAGAGACCCAGTACTTC,CASRTGALETQYF
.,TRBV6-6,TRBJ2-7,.,TGTGCCAGCAGTTACCCCCCCGCGGCCGGTTCTTACGAGCAGTACTTC,CASSYPPAAGSYEQYF
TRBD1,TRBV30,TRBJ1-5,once,TGTGCCTGGAGCCCTGGGGACAGTGGGGGTCAGCCCCAGCATTTT,CAWSPGDSGGQPQHF
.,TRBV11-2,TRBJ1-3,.,TGTGCCAGCAGCCAAGGGGGGGATCGTGGAAACACCATATATTTT,CASSQGGDRGNTIYF
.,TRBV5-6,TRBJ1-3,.,TGTGCCAGCAGCTTCTGGGAACCATCTACCGGAAACACCATATATTTT,CASSFWEPSTGNTIYF
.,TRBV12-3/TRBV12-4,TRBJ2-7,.,TGTGCCAGCAGCCCAACCCCCTCCTACGAGCAGTACTTC,CASSPTPSYEQYF
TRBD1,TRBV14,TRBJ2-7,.,TGTGCCAGCAGCCCCAAGGGCAGGGGGCCGTACGAGCAGTACTTC,CASSPKGRGPYEQYF
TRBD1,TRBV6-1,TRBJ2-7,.,TGTGCCAGCAGTGGACCGGGACAGGATTACTCCTACGAGCAGTACTTC,CASSGPGQDYSYEQYF
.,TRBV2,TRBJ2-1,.,TGTGCCAGCAAATTCAATGAGCAGTTCTTC,CASKFNEQFF
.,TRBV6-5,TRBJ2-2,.,TGTGCCAGCAGTTACTCATATAGTGCCGGGGAGCTGTTTTTT,CASSYSYSAGELFF